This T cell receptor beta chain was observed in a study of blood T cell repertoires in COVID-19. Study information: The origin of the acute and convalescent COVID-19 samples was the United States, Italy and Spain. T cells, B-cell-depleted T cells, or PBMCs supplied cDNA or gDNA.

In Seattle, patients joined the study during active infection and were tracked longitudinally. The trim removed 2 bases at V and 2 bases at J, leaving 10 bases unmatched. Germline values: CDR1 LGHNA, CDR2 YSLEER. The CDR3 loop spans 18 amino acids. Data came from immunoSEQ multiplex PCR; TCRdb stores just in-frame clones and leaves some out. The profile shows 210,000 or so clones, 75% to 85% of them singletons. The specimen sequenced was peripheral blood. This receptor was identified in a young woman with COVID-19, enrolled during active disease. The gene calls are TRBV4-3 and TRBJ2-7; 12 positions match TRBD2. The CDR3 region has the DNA TGCGCCAGCAGCCAATCGGGACTAGCGGGTGAAGGGGCCTACGAGCAGTACTTC. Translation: CASSQSGLAGEGAYEQYF.